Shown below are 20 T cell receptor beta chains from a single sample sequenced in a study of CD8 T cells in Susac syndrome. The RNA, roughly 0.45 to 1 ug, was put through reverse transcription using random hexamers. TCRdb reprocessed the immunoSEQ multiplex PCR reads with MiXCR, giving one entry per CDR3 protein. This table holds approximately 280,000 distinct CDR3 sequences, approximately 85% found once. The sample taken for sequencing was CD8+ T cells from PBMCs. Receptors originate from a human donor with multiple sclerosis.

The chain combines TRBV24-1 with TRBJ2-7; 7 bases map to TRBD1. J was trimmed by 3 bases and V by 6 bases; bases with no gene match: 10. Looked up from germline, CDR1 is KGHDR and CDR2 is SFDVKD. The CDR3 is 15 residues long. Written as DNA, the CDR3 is TGTGCCACCAGTCCCGGACAGGAAGCTCACTACGAGCAGTACTTC. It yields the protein CATSPGQEAHYEQYF.

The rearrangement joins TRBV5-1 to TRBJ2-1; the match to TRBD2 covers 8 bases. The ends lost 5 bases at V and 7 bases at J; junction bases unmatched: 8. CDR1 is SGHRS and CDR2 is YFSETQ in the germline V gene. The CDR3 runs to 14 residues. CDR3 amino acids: CASRETSGTNEQFF. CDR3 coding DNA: TGCGCCAGCAGGGAAACTAGCGGTACTAATGAGCAGTTCTTC.

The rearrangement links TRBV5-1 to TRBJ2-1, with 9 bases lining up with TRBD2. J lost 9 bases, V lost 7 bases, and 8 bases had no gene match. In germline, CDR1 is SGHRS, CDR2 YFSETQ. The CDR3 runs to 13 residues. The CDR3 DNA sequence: TGCGCCAGCCGCGGGCGGGAGGGCCCTGAGCAGTTCTTC. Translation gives CASRGREGPEQFF. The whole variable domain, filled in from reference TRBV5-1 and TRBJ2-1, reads KAGVTQTPRYLIKTRGQQVTLSCSPISGHRSVSWYQQTPGQGLQFLFEYFSETQRNKGNFPGRFSGRQFSNSRSEMNVSTLELGDSALYLCASRGREGPEQFFGPGTRLTVL.

CDR3 coding DNA: TGTGCCAGCGTGTTGGGGTCCGAGACCCAGTACTTC. Protein: CASVLGSETQYF. The chain couples TRBV12-3 or TRBV12-4 to TRBJ2-5; D not resolved. The CDR3 contains 12 residues. Trimming removed 8 bases from V and 5 bases from J, with 12 bases in between.

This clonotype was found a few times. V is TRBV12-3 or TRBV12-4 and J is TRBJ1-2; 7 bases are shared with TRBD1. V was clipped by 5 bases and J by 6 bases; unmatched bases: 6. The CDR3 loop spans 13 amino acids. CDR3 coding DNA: TGTGCCAGCAGTCCCGATAGGGGGCATGGCTACACCTTC. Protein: CASSPDRGHGYTF.

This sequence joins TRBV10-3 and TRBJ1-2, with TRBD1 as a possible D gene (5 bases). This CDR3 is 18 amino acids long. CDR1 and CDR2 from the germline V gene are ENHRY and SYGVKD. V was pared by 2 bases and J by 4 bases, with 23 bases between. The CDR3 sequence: CAISERGAGKEVGYGYTF. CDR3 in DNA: TGTGCCATCAGTGAGCGTGGGGCAGGGAAGGAGGTCGGCTATGGCTACACCTTC.

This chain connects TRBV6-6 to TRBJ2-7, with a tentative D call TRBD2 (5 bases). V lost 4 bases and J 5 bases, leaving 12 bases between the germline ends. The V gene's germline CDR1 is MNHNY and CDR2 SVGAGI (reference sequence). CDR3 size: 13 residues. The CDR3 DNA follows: TGTGCCAGCAGTTCCCTCACTAGTGACGAGCAGTACTTC. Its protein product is CASSSLTSDEQYF.

CDR3 loop: CSARPAGASGELFF. In nucleotides, the CDR3 is TGCAGTGCTAGACCAGCGGGAGCTTCCGGGGAGCTGTTTTTT. The chain couples TRBV20-1 to TRBJ2-2; 8 nucleotides match TRBD2. Germline CDR1 is DFQATT and CDR2 is SNEGSKA (reference sequence). Losses at the gene ends were 2 bases for V and 6 bases for J; bases not matched to a gene: 5. The CDR3 spans 14 residues.

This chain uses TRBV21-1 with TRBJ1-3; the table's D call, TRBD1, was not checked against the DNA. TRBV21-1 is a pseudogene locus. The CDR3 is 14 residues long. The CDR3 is CASIPGQKGNTIYF. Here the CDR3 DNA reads TGTGCCAGCATCCCGGGACAGAAAGGAAACACCATATATTTT.

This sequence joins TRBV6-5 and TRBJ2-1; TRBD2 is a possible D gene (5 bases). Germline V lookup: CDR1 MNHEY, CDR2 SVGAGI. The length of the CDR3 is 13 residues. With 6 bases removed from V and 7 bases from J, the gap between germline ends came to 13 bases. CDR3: CASRSGLSNEQFF. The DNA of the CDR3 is TGTGCCAGCAGATCCGGACTCTCGAATGAGCAGTTCTTC.

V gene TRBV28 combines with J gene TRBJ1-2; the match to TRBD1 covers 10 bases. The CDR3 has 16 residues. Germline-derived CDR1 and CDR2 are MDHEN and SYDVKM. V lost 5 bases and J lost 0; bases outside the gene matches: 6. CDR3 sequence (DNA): TGTGCCAGCAGTATGACAGGGGGCCGAGCTAACTATGGCTACACCTTC. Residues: CASSMTGGRANYGYTF.

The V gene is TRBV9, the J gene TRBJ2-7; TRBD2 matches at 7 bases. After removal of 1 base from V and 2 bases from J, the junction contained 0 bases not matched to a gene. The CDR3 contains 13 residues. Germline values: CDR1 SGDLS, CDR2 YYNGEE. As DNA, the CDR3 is TGTGCCAGCAGCGTAAGCGGGACCTACGAGCAGTACTTC. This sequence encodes CASSVSGTYEQYF.

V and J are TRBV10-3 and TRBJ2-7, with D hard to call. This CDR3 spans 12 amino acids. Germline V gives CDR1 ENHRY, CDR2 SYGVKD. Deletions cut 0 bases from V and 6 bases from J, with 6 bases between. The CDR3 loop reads CAISESSTEQYF. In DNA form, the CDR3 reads TGTGCCATCAGTGAGTCGTCGACCGAGCAGTACTTC.

CDR3 DNA: TGTGCCAGTAGTGCGGGCCCAGTCTATGCGAACAATGAGCAGTTCTTC. It yields the protein CASSAGPVYANNEQFF. The chain links TRBV19 to TRBJ2-1, with D tentatively TRBD2 (5 bases). V was trimmed by 5 bases and J by 5 bases, leaving 19 bases between them. The CDR3 has 16 residues. Germline V gene sequence: CDR1 LNHDA, CDR2 SQIVND (reference sequence).

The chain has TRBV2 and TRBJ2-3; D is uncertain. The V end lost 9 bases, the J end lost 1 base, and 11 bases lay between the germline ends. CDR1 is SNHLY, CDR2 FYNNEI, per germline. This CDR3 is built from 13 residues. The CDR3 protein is CASLGKRTDTQYF. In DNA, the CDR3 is TGTGCCAGTCTCGGCAAACGCACAGATACGCAGTATTTT.

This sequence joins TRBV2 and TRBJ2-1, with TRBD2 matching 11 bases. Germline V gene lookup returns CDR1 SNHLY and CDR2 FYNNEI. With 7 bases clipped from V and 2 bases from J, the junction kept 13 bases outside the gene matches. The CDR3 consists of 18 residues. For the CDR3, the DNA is TGTGCCAGCATCCGAAAGGAGCTAGCGGGAGGAGCCTACAATGAGCAGTTCTTC. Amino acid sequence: CASIRKELAGGAYNEQFF.

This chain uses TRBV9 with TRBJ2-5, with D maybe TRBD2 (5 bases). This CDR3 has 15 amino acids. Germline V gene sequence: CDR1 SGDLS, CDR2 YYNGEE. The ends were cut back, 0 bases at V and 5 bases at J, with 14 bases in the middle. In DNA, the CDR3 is TGTGCCAGCAGCGTAGCGGTGGGAGCGCTGGAGACCCAGTACTTC. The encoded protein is CASSVAVGALETQYF.

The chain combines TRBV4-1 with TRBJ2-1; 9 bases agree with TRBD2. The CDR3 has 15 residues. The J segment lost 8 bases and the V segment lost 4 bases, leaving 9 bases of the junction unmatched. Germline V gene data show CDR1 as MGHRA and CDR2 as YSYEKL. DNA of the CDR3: TGCGCCAGCAGCCCGCGGGAGGGCCTTATCCATGAGCAGTTCTTC. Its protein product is CASSPREGLIHEQFF.

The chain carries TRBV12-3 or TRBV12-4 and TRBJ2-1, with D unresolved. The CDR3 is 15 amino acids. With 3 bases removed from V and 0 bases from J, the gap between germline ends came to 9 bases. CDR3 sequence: CASSFDLRSYNEQFF. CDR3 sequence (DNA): TGTGCCAGCAGTTTTGACCTGCGCTCCTACAATGAGCAGTTCTTC.

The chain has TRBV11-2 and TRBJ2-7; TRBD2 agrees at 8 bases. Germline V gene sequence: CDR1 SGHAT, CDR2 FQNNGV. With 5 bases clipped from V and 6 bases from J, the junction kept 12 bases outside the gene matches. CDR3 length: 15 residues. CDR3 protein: CASSPPGSGRREQYF. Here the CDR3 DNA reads TGTGCCAGCAGCCCACCGGGGAGCGGGAGACGCGAGCAGTACTTC.